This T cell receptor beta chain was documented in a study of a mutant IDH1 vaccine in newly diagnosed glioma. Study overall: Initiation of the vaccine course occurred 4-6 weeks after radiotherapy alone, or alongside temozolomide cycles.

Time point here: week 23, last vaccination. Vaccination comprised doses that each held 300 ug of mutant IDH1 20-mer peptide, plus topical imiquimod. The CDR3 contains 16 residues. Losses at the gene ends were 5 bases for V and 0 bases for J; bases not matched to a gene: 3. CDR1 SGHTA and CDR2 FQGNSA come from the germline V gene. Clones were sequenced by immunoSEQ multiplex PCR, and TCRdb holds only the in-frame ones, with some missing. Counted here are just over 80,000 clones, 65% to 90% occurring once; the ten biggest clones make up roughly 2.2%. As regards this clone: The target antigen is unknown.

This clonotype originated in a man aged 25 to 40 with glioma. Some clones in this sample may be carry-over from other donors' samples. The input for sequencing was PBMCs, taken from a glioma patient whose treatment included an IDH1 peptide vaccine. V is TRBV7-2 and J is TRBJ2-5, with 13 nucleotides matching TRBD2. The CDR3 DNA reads TGTGCCAGCAGCACGGGACTAGCGGGGAACCAAGAGACCCAGTACTTC. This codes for CASSTGLAGNQETQYF. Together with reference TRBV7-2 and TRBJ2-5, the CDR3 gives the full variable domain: GAGVSQSPSNKVTEKGKDVELRCDPISGHTALYWYRQSLGQGLEFLIYFQGNSAPDKSGLPSDRFSAERTGGSVSTLTIQRTQQEDSAVYLCASSTGLAGNQETQYFGPGTRLLVL.